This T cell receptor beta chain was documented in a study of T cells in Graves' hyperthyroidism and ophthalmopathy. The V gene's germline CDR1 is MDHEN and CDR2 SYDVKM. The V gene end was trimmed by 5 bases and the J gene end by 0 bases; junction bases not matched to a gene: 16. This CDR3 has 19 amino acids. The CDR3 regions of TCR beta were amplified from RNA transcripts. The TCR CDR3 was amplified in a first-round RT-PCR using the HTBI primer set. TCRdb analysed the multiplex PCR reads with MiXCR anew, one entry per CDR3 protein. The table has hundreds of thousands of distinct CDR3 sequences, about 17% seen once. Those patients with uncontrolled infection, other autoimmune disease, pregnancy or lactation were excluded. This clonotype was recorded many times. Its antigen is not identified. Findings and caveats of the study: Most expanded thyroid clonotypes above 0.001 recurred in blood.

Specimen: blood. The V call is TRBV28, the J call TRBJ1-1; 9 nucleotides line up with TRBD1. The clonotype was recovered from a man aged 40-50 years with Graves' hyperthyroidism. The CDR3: CASSTTGGGAGGMNTEAFF. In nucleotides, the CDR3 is TGTGCCAGCAGTACGACAGGGGGGGGGGCGGGAGGAATGAACACTGAAGCTTTCTTT.